This TCR beta chain originates from a study of T cell responses to AZD1222 COVID-19 vaccine. The study's findings and limits: Spike-specific TCR breadth rose after two AZD1222 doses, and depth rose as well. There were repertoire samples only from the period after the peak T cell response.

TCRdb's table, derived via immunoSEQ multiplex PCR, lists solely in-frame clones and lacks some. The sample carries around 100,000 clones, roughly 84% recorded once. Notes on this clone: Its antigen is unidentified.

The length of the CDR3 is 13 residues. The germline V and J ends were trimmed by 8 bases and 0 bases, with 8 bases remaining between them. Germline V lookup: CDR1 MNHNY, CDR2 SVGAGI (reference sequence). The sequencing here drew on peripheral blood, taken on day 0 of AZD1222 vaccination. This chain uses TRBV6-6 with TRBJ1-3; D is undetermined. The TCR sequence derives from an adult in good health. The DNA of the CDR3 is TGTGCCAGCGGGTCGGCCTCTGGAAACACCATATATTTT. Translation: CASGSASGNTIYF.